Presented here are 26 T cell receptor beta chains from one specimen sequenced in a study of T-cell memory formation after mild COVID-19. TCRdb reanalysed the 5' RACE reads using MiXCR and keeps one entry per CDR3 protein. The data show roughly 300,000 distinct CDR3 sequences, 8% to 10% seen once. Sequenced: PBMCs or a T cell subset sorted from them (not recorded which). The receptors here all came from a man aged 18 to 35 who had mild COVID-19 (a few samples of this study predate the infection). Cell type and time point are not known.

At least ten counts were recorded for this clonotype. The V call is TRBV5-1, the J call TRBJ1-6; D gene uncertain. Germline-derived CDR1 and CDR2 are SGHRS and YFSETQ. Trimming took off 4 bases at V and 10 bases at J, with 9 bases between the two ends. The CDR3 loop spans 12 amino acids. This CDR3 reads CASSRAGSPLHF. DNA for the CDR3: TGCGCCAGCAGCAGGGCGGGCTCACCCCTCCACTTT.

The chain recombines TRBV7-2 with TRBJ2-1, with D possibly matching TRBD2 (6 bases). Germline V gives CDR1 SGHTA, CDR2 FQGNSA. The CDR3 totals 16 residues. V lost 1 base and J 0 bases, leaving 10 bases between the germline ends. The chain's CDR3 is CASSLVGGNSYNEQFF. The DNA of the CDR3 is TGTGCCAGCAGCTTAGTTGGGGGGAACTCCTACAATGAGCAGTTCTTC.

The sample holds a few counts of this clonotype. This chain links TRBV6-5 with TRBJ1-2; tentatively, D is TRBD1 (6 bases). CDR1 is MNHEY and CDR2 is SVGAGI in the germline V gene. The CDR3 runs 15 residues. V lost 6 bases and J 4 bases, leaving 18 bases between the germline ends. The DNA of the CDR3 is TGTGCCAGCAGCCCCACGTGGGGGGCCGGCTATGGCTACACCTTC. It codes for CASSPTWGAGYGYTF.

This clonotype turned up a few times. The rearrangement joins TRBV5-6 to TRBJ2-5; a possible D gene is TRBD1 (6 bases). CDR1 is SGHDT and CDR2 is YYEEEE in the germline V gene. The ends were cut back, 0 bases at V and 3 bases at J, with 9 bases in the middle. This CDR3 is 14 amino acids long. CDR3 loop: CASSLVPGEETQYF. DNA of the CDR3: TGTGCCAGCAGCTTGGTCCCAGGGGAAGAGACCCAGTACTTC.

This clonotype has only a few counts. The chain couples TRBV18 to TRBJ1-1; D unclear. V was trimmed by 5 bases and J by 1 base, leaving 8 bases between them. The germline V gene encodes CDR1 KGHSH and CDR2 LQKENI. This CDR3 is 13 amino acids long. The CDR3 DNA follows: TGTGCCAGCTCAATGGACCAGAACACTGAAGCTTTCTTT. It is translated as CASSMDQNTEAFF. The full variable domain, rest sourced from reference TRBV18 and TRBJ1-1, is NAGVMQNPRHLVRRRGQEARLRCSPMKGHSHVYWYRQLPEEGLKFMVYLQKENIIDESGMPKERFSAEFPKEGPSILRIQQVVRGDSAAYFCASSMDQNTEAFFGQGTRLTVV.

This clonotype was seen a handful of times. The chain links TRBV5-1 to TRBJ2-2; no clear D. The CDR3 runs to 14 residues. Germline values: CDR1 SGHRS, CDR2 YFSETQ. The V and J ends lost 2 bases and 4 bases respectively, with 9 bases between them. As DNA, the CDR3 is TGCGCCAGCAGCTTTTCATGGGGCACCGGGGAGCTGTTTTTT. Translation gives CASSFSWGTGELFF. Looking up the rest from reference TRBV5-1 and TRBJ2-2 gives the full variable domain: KAGVTQTPRYLIKTRGQQVTLSCSPISGHRSVSWYQQTPGQGLQFLFEYFSETQRNKGNFPGRFSGRQFSNSRSEMNVSTLELGDSALYLCASSFSWGTGELFFGEGSRLTVL.

This chain joins TRBV7-3 and TRBJ2-5; D is uncertain. V lost 5 bases, J lost 5 bases, and 12 bases lay in between. Germline CDR1 and CDR2: SGHTA and FQGTGA. The CDR3 totals 13 residues. This CDR3 is CASSATTLETQYF. The CDR3, as DNA: TGTGCCAGCAGCGCTACGACTTTGGAGACCCAGTACTTC. The full variable domain, rest sourced from reference TRBV7-3 and TRBJ2-5, is GAGVSQTPSNKVTEKGKYVELRCDPISGHTALYWYRQSLGQGPEFLIYFQGTGAADDSGLPNDRFFAVRPEGSVSTLKIQRTERGDSAVYLCASSATTLETQYFGPGTRLLVL.

This clonotype was picked up many times. The chain joins TRBV27 to TRBJ2-1, with a weak D call TRBD1 (5 bases). Germline CDR1 MNHEY, CDR2 SMNVEV (reference sequence). This CDR3 spans 14 amino acids. V was shortened by 10 bases and J by 4 bases, with 17 bases between the two germline ends. Here the CDR3 reads CATGQGSRYNEQFF. The CDR3 coding sequence is TGTGCCACCGGTCAGGGCAGCAGATACAATGAGCAGTTCTTC.

This clonotype was seen more than once but under ten times. The rearrangement uses TRBV7-9 and TRBJ1-5; TRBD1 is a possible D gene (6 bases). The CDR3 is 12 amino acids. V shed 8 bases and J shed 7 bases, with 12 bases lying between them. Per germline, CDR1 SEHNR and CDR2 FQNEAQ (reference sequence). CDR3 loop: CASRRGGQPQHF. The CDR3 DNA reads TGTGCCAGCCGAAGGGGGGGACAGCCCCAGCATTTT.

There are a few counts of this clonotype. The V call is TRBV19, the J call TRBJ1-2, with TRBD1 as a possible D gene (6 bases). The V end lost 4 bases, the J end lost 8 bases, and 17 bases lay between the germline ends. This CDR3 is 14 amino acids long. Germline-derived CDR1 and CDR2 are LNHDA and SQIVND (reference sequence). The CDR3 DNA reads as TGTGCCAGTAGTACCACCCGAGGGGGGCGAGGCTACACCTTC. It is translated as CASSTTRGGRGYTF.

This clonotype was found a few times. The chain joins TRBV27 to TRBJ2-5; D ambiguous. The CDR3 consists of 12 residues. Trimming shortened V by 6 bases and J by 5 bases, and 10 bases separated the two germline ends. Germline V gene data show CDR1 as MNHEY and CDR2 as SMNVEV (reference sequence). DNA of the CDR3: TGTGCCAGCAGAGGGCTGGAGGAGACCCAGTACTTC. Its protein product is CASRGLEETQYF.

This clonotype was seen only a few times. The chain carries TRBV18 and TRBJ1-1, with D maybe TRBD1 (6 bases). From germline, CDR1 is KGHSH and CDR2 LQKENI. CDR3 length: 13 residues. Trimming took off 3 bases at V and 7 bases at J, with 12 bases between the two ends. DNA for the CDR3: TGTGCCAGCTCACCCGACAGGAGGGGTGAAGCTTTCTTT. Protein sequence: CASSPDRRGEAFF.

V usage is TRBV28 and J usage is TRBJ2-1, with unresolved D. V dropped 1 base and J dropped 10 bases, with 11 bases sitting between them. Germline CDR1 and CDR2: MDHEN and SYDVKM. This CDR3 has 13 amino acids. CDR3 sequence (DNA): TGTGCCAGCAGTTTATCCGCTGCGAAGGAGCAGTTCTTC. Translation: CASSLSAAKEQFF.

This clonotype has a handful of counts. The CDR3 is CASRLADGANQPQHF. Here the CDR3 DNA reads TGTGCCAGCAGGTTAGCGGACGGCGCCAATCAGCCCCAGCATTTT. The chain recombines TRBV6-5 with TRBJ1-5; D ambiguous. The CDR3 covers 15 residues. Germline V gene sequence: CDR1 MNHEY, CDR2 SVGAGI. V was cut by 6 bases and J by 3 bases, with 15 bases left in between.

The CDR3 reads CASSLGPAAREQYF. For the CDR3, the DNA is TGTGCCAGCAGCTTGGGGCCAGCCGCAAGGGAGCAGTACTTC. The rearrangement links TRBV5-4 to TRBJ2-7; D uncertain. CDR1 is SGHNT and CDR2 is YYREEE in the germline V gene (reference sequence). Trimming cost V 0 bases and J 7 bases, with 14 bases left between them. This CDR3 has 14 residues.

In this sample, this clonotype turned up a few times. This chain joins TRBV9 and TRBJ2-1; perhaps TRBD2 as D (5 bases). Between the trimmed V and J ends, which lost 6 bases and 1 base, there was a span of 14 bases. Germline loops: CDR1 SGDLS, CDR2 YYNGEE. CDR3 length: 15 residues. Here the CDR3 DNA reads TGTGCCAGCACCAAGACTACTACTTCCTACAATGAGCAGTTCTTC. As protein: CASTKTTTSYNEQFF. Variable domain in full (rest from reference TRBV9 and TRBJ2-1): DSGVTQTPKHLITATGQRVTLRCSPRSGDLSVYWYQQSLDQGLQFLIQYYNGEERAKGNILERFSAQQFPDLHSELNLSSLELGDSALYFCASTKTTTSYNEQFFGPGTRLTVL.

This chain connects TRBV20-1 to TRBJ2-1; 7 bases align to TRBD2. The CDR3 totals 14 residues. The V and J ends lost 6 bases and 4 bases, in that order; junction bases with no gene match: 9. Germline V gene lookup returns CDR1 DFQATT and CDR2 SNEGSKA (reference sequence). CDR3 nucleotides: TGCAGTGCCCGGTTGGAGCGGGGTTACAATGAGCAGTTCTTC. Residues: CSARLERGYNEQFF.

This clonotype was seen more than once but under ten times. The gene calls are TRBV19 and TRBJ1-5; 7 positions match TRBD1. The CDR3 loop spans 17 amino acids. Germline assignment: CDR1 LNHDA and CDR2 SQIVND (reference sequence). The V and J ends lost 6 bases and 1 base, in that order; junction bases with no gene match: 12. CDR3 coding DNA: TGTGCCAGTAGCTCACAGGGGAGGAGGGAAAGCAATCAGCCCCAGCATTTT. Protein product: CASSSQGRRESNQPQHF.

Ten or more counts support this clonotype. V and J are TRBV4-2 and TRBJ1-5; 8 bases map to TRBD1. The CDR3 covers 16 residues. Losses at the gene ends were 1 base for V and 2 bases for J; bases not matched to a gene: 4. The germline V gene has CDR1 LGHNA and CDR2 YNFKEQ. CDR3 DNA sequence: TGTGCCAGCAGCCAAGGGGCACAGGGGGGCAATCAGCCCCAGCATTTT. Encoded protein: CASSQGAQGGNQPQHF.

Here the CDR3 reads CASSSDLSSYNEQFF. DNA for the CDR3: TGTGCCAGCAGCTCTGACTTGAGCTCCTACAATGAGCAGTTCTTC. The genes are TRBV7-2 and TRBJ2-1; D gene ambiguous. The germline gives CDR1 SGHTA, CDR2 FQGNSA. CDR3 length equals 15 residues. V was trimmed by 4 bases and J by 0 bases, leaving 10 bases between them.

The rearrangement joins TRBV27 to TRBJ2-1; D remains ambiguous. The V end was cut by 8 bases, the J end by 2 bases, with 16 bases between. CDR1 MNHEY and CDR2 SMNVEV come from the germline V gene (reference sequence). This CDR3 region has 15 residues. CDR3 in amino acids: CASRYSVGTYNEQFF. The CDR3 DNA is TGTGCCAGCCGATATTCTGTCGGCACCTACAATGAGCAGTTCTTC.

This clonotype was observed many times. The chain carries TRBV3-1 and TRBJ2-3; D is unclear. The CDR3 has 16 amino acids. Germline CDR1 reads LGHDT; CDR2 reads YNNKEL (reference sequence). V was shortened by 1 base and J by 2 bases, with 13 bases between the two germline ends. In nucleotides, the CDR3 is TGTGCCAGCAGCCAAGGAGTCTGGCGGTACACAGATACGCAGTATTTT. Protein product: CASSQGVWRYTDTQYF.

V is TRBV20-1 and J is TRBJ2-7; D is perhaps TRBD1 (5 bases). V lost 0 bases and J 3 bases, leaving 12 bases between the germline ends. This CDR3 spans 14 amino acids. Germline values: CDR1 DFQATT, CDR2 SNEGSKA (reference sequence). The CDR3 region has the DNA TGCAGTGCTAGAGATCAGGGCGGTTTCTACGAGCAGTACGTC. This encodes CSARDQGGFYEQYV.

The chain recombines TRBV19 with TRBJ2-1, with D maybe TRBD2 (6 bases). The V and J ends lost 1 base and 3 bases respectively, with 10 bases between them. The CDR3 extends over 15 amino acids. The germline V gene encodes CDR1 LNHDA and CDR2 SQIVND (reference sequence). CDR3 sequence: CASSIAVSGYNEQFF. The CDR3, as DNA: TGTGCCAGTAGTATAGCGGTTAGCGGCTACAATGAGCAGTTCTTC.

V is TRBV19 and J is TRBJ2-2; 9 nucleotides agree with TRBD2. Trimming at V came to 6 bases and at J to 4 bases, leaving 6 bases not matched to a gene. The CDR3 runs to 15 residues. Looked up from germline, CDR1 is LNHDA and CDR2 is SQIVND (reference sequence). CDR3 loop: CASRLLAGSTGELFF. The CDR3 coding sequence is TGTGCCAGTAGGCTTCTAGCGGGGTCCACCGGGGAGCTGTTTTTT.

The V gene is TRBV20-1, the J gene TRBJ2-7; 10 bases fit TRBD1. This CDR3 has 13 amino acids. CDR1 DFQATT and CDR2 SNEGSKA come from the germline V gene (reference sequence). Written as DNA, the CDR3 is TGCAGTGCCCGGAAAGACAGGGGGCGGACGCAGTTGGTC. As protein: CSARKDRGRTQLV.